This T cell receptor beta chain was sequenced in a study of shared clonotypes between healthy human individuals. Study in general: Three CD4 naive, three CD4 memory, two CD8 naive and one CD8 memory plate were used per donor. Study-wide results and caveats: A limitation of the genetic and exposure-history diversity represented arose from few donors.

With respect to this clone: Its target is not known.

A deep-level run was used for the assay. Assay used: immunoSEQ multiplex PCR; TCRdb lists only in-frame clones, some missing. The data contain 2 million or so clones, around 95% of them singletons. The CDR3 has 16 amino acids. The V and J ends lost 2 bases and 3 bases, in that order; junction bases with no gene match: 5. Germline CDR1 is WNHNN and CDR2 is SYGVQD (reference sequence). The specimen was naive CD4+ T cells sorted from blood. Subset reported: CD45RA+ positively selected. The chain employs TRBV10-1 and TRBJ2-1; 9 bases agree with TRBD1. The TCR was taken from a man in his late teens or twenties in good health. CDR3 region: CASSEPGQGGYNEQFF. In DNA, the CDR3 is TGCGCCAGCAGTGAGCCGGGACAGGGAGGCTACAATGAGCAGTTCTTC.